A selection of T cell receptor beta chains follows, all from one sample in a study of cytomegalovirus exposure and HLA in healthy donors. The data were produced by immunoSEQ multiplex PCR, yet TCRdb's version contains in-frame clones alone and is incomplete. Among about 130,000 clones, 60% to 75% were seen once, and the ten largest hold about 4%. Sequences were obtained from PBMCs. The receptors here all came from a woman aged 50 to 65 in good health and CMV-seropositive. Each CDR3 is given with its conserved first and last residue. D genes are given only for firm matches. Rows may omit the clone size; those that give it use once, few, many or a size class.

TRBJ2-5 | TRBV7-3 | - | - | TGTGCCAGCCGTAGCGGACCTCAAGAGACCCAGTACTTC | CASRSGPQETQYF
TRBJ2-7 | TRBV5-1 | - | - | TGCGCCAGCAGCTTGGCGGGGGGCGCGTCCTACGAGCAGTACTTC | CASSLAGGASYEQYF
TRBJ1-2 | TRBV6-1 | - | - | TGTGCCAGCAGTGATAAACCGTTCGACTCAGGGCGAGGCTATGGCTACACCTTC | CASSDKPFDSGRGYGYTF
TRBJ2-2 | TRBV11-2 | - | - | TGTGCCAGCAGCCCTTGGGACTGGGCGAACACCGGGGAGCTGTTTTTT | CASSPWDWANTGELFF
TRBJ1-4 | TRBV6-1 | - | TRBD1 | TGTGCCAGCAGTGAATCTGGGACAGGGGCAACTAATGAAAAACTGTTTTTT | CASSESGTGATNEKLFF
TRBJ2-1 | TRBV5-8 | - | - | TGTGCCAGCGGATCATACGACAGAGACAATGAGCAGTTCTTC | CASGSYDRDNEQFF
TRBJ1-1 | TRBV7-9 | - | - | TGTGCCAGCAGCTTAGAAGGGGGCACTGAAGCTTTCTTT | CASSLEGGTEAFF
TRBJ1-2 | TRBV10-2 | few | - | TGCGCCAGCAGGGAACAGGGTCCCTATGGCTACACCTTC | CASREQGPYGYTF
TRBJ2-7 | TRBV7-2 | - | TRBD2 | TGTGCCAGCAGCCCGCGGGGGGGCCGTGGGTCCTACGAGCAGTACTTC | CASSPRGGRGSYEQYF
TRBJ2-5 | TRBV4-3 | few | - | TGCGCCAGCAGCCAAGATGTTGCCAGACAAGAGACCCAGTACTTC | CASSQDVARQETQYF
TRBJ1-2 | TRBV5-1 | - | - | TGCGCCAGCAGTTTGGACGGTGACTATGGCTACACCTTC | CASSLDGDYGYTF
TRBJ1-3 | TRBV4-3 | - | TRBD1 | TGCGCCAGCAGCCAAGATTATAAGGGGGCGACTGGAAACACCATATATTTT | CASSQDYKGATGNTIYF
TRBJ1-1 | TRBV6-6 | few | - | TGTGCCAGCAGTTCCTCGGGGGGGAACACTGAAGCTTTCTTT | CASSSSGGNTEAFF
TRBJ1-2 | TRBV5-1 | - | TRBD1 | TGCGCCAGCAGCGTAGTACAGGGGGCCGGCTATGGCTACACCTTC | CASSVVQGAGYGYTF
TRBJ2-7 | TRBV9 | - | - | TGTGCCAGCAGCTCAGGAGGGGGCAACGAGCAGTACTTC | CASSSGGGNEQYF
TRBJ2-3 | TRBV27 | - | - | TGTGCCAGCACGGCGACAGCCCGCACAGATACGCAGTATTTT | CASTATARTDTQYF
TRBJ2-5 | TRBV9 | few | - | TGTGCCAGCAGCGCCGGGGGGCCCCAAGAGACCCAGTACTTC | CASSAGGPQETQYF
TRBJ2-1 | TRBV4-2 | - | TRBD2 | TGTGCCAGCAGCCAAGAACTAGCGGGGGGGGATGAGCAGTTCTTC | CASSQELAGGDEQFF
TRBJ2-5 | TRBV7-2 | - | - | TGTGCCAGCAGCAAAGAGTATCAAGAGACCCAGTACTTC | CASSKEYQETQYF
TRBJ2-5 | TRBV10-3 | - | TRBD2 | TGTGCCATCAGTGAGTCGTGGCGGGGGGGCCCAGAGACCCAGTACTTC | CAISESWRGGPETQYF
TRBJ2-1 | TRBV9 | once | - | TGTGCCAGCAGCGTAGGGTCTTCCAGCGGACTCTCCTACAATGAGCAGTTCTTC | CASSVGSSSGLSYNEQFF
TRBJ2-2 | TRBV28 | few | TRBD2 | TGTGCCAGCAGTCCCCCCGGGAGGGGTAGGACCGGGGAGCTGTTTTTT | CASSPPGRGRTGELFF
TRBJ2-7 | TRBV4-2 | - | - | TGTGCCAGCAGCCAAGATGGCGGGGCCTCCTACGAGCAGTACTTC | CASSQDGGASYEQYF
TRBJ1-5 | TRBV11-2 | few | - | TGTGCCAGCAGCCGTTTTCTACAGAGAAATAGCAATCAGCCCCAGCATTTT | CASSRFLQRNSNQPQHF
TRBJ2-1 | TRBV27 | few | - | TGTGCCAGCAGTTTAAATGCCCCGACAGCCACGGAGCAGTTCTTC | CASSLNAPTATEQFF
TRBJ2-5 | TRBV6-6 | once | TRBD1 | TGTGCCTGCCTCCGGGACAGGGGGCCCTATGGCGCCCAGTACTTC | CACLRDRGPYGAQYF
TRBJ2-2 | TRBV6-6 | - | TRBD1 | TGTGCCAGCAGTGGACAGGGAGCTGGCACCGGGGAGCTGTTTTTT | CASSGQGAGTGELFF
TRBJ2-3 | TRBV5-1 | - | TRBD1 | TGCGCCAGCAGCTTGGGGGGACAGATCACAGATACGCAGTATTTT | CASSLGGQITDTQYF
TRBJ1-5 | TRBV28 | - | - | TGTGCCAGCAGTTCCGGCGGCCTCGGGAGTCAGCCCCAGCATTTT | CASSSGGLGSQPQHF
TRBJ1-5 | TRBV5-1 | once | TRBD1 | TGCGCCAGCAGCCAAGGGACAGGGGCCCAGCCCCAGCATTTT | CASSQGTGAQPQHF
TRBJ2-2 | TRBV6-6 | - | - | TGTGCCAGCACCACCGAGGCGACTAAGGCTAAGGAGCTGTTTTTT | CASTTEATKAKELFF
TRBJ1-2 | TRBV28 | - | TRBD1 | TGTGCCAGCAGCCGGACAGGGGGCAACTATGGCTACACCTTC | CASSRTGGNYGYTF
TRBJ2-1 | TRBV7-9 | - | - | TGTGCCAGCAGCACAGAAGAGCTACATAGAGTCTTC | CASSTEELHRVF
TRBJ1-4 | TRBV4-1 | - | TRBD1 | TGCGCCAGCAGCCATGCGGGACAGGGGGCTTTCTCAACTAATGAAAAACTGTTTTTT | CASSHAGQGAFSTNEKLFF
TRBJ1-2 | TRBV15 | - | - | TGTGCCACCAGCAGAGACCGGGTCGACTTTGGCTACACCTTC | CATSRDRVDFGYTF
TRBJ2-1 | TRBV7-9 | - | - | TGCGCCAGCAGCCAATTCAGAGGCAGGGTGGATGAGCAGTTCTTC | CASSQFRGRVDEQFF
TRBJ1-5 | TRBV5-6 | - | - | TGTGCCAGCAGCTTCAAGGGAGGGGGTAGCAATCAGCCCCAGCATTTT | CASSFKGGGSNQPQHF
TRBJ1-3 | TRBV19 | - | - | TGTGCCGCGGGGCTCTCTGGAAACACCATATATTTT | CAAGLSGNTIYF
TRBJ1-6 | TRBV4-2 | - | TRBD1 | TGTGCCAGCAGCCTAACATCCGGGACAGCCAATTCACCCCTCCACTTT | CASSLTSGTANSPLHF
TRBJ2-5 | TRBV5-6 | - | TRBD1 | TGTGCCAGCAGCTTTTACGACAGGGAGTGGGAGACCCAGTACTTC | CASSFYDREWETQYF
TRBJ2-2 | TRBV5-1 | - | - | TGCGCCAGCAGCGGGACTTACACCGGGGAGCTGTTTTTT | CASSGTYTGELFF
TRBJ2-2 | TRBV21-1 | few | - | TGTGCCATGCGCTGGAACAGGGCCACCGGGGAGCTGTTTTTT | CAMRWNRATGELFF
TRBJ1-5 | TRBV28 | - | TRBD1 | TGTGCCAGCAGACAACAGGGGGACTCTCAGCCCCAGCATTTT | CASRQQGDSQPQHF
TRBJ1-2 | TRBV6-5 | few | - | TGTGCCAGCAGTGCTACGCCCCACTATGGCTACACCTTC | CASSATPHYGYTF
TRBJ2-2 | TRBV5-5 | - | TRBD1 | TGTGCCAGCAGCTTGGCCAGGGGGCTACTCGGGGAGCTGTTTTTT | CASSLARGLLGELFF
TRBJ2-5 | TRBV7-7 | once | - | TGTGCCAGCAGCGTAAGGCCTGGGACATCTTTCCCCCAAGAGACCCAGTACTTC | CASSVRPGTSFPQETQYF
TRBJ2-1 | TRBV9 | - | - | TGTGCCAGCAGCGTAGACCCCACAGGAGAGCAGTTCTTC | CASSVDPTGEQFF
TRBJ2-7 | TRBV4-3 | - | TRBD1 | TGCGCCAGCAGCCAAGGACAGGGATTCTATGAGCAGTACTTC | CASSQGQGFYEQYF
TRBJ2-3 | TRBV19 | - | TRBD2 | TGTGCCAGTAGTATTATAGCGGGGGGGAAGCGGGGTACGCAGTATTTT | CASSIIAGGKRGTQYF
TRBJ1-2 | TRBV7-2 | - | TRBD1 | TGTGCCAGCAGCTTTTCGGGACAGTATGGCTACACCTTC | CASSFSGQYGYTF
TRBJ2-3 | TRBV11-2 | - | - | TGTGCCAGCAGCCCGCGGGGGCCCCATCTGGATACGCAGTATTTT | CASSPRGPHLDTQYF
TRBJ1-2 | TRBV5-6 | few | TRBD1 | TGTGCCAGCAGCCCACCCGGGACAGCTAGCTATGGCTACACCTTC | CASSPPGTASYGYTF
TRBJ2-5 | TRBV5-4 | - | TRBD1 | TGTGCCAGCAGCTTGGAGGGACAGGGAGAGACCCAGTACTTC | CASSLEGQGETQYF
TRBJ1-3 | TRBV2 | - | - | TGTGCCAGCAGTTTGTTATTCTCTGGAAACACCATATATTTT | CASSLLFSGNTIYF
TRBJ2-1 | TRBV4-2 | - | - | TGTGCCAGCAGCCAAGACCCGGACAGCAGGGGCAATGAGCAGTTCTTC | CASSQDPDSRGNEQFF
TRBJ2-7 | TRBV6-1 | - | TRBD2 | TGTGCCAGCAGTGTAACTAGCGGGTTTTCCTACGAGCAGTACTTC | CASSVTSGFSYEQYF
TRBJ2-1 | TRBV6-5 | few | TRBD2 | TGTGCCAGCAGCACCGGGACTAGCCGATACAATGAGCAGTTCTTC | CASSTGTSRYNEQFF
TRBJ2-6 | TRBV28 | - | - | TGTGCCAGCAGTATACAGGGCTCTGGGGCCAACGTCCTGACTTTC | CASSIQGSGANVLTF
TRBJ1-1 | TRBV7-6 | - | - | TGTGCCAGCAGCCGCATACAGGGTTTGAACACTGAAGCTTTCTTT | CASSRIQGLNTEAFF